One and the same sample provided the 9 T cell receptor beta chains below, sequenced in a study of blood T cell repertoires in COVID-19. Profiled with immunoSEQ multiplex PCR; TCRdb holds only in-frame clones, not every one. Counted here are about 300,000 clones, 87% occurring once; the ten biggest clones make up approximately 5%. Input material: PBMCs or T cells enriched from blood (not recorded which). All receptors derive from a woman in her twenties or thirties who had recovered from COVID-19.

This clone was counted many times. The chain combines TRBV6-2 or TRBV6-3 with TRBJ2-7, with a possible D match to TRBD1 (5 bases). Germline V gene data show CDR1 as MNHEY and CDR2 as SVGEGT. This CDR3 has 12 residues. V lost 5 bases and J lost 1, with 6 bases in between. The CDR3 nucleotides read TGTGCCAGCAGTACAGGATCCTACGAGCAGTACTTC. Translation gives CASSTGSYEQYF.

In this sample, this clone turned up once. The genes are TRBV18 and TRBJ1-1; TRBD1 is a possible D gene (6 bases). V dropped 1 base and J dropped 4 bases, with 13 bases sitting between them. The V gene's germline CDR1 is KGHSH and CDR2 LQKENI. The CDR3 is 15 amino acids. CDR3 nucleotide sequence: TGTGCCAGCTCACCACAGAGGGGACAACCCACTGAAGCTTTCTTT. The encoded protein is CASSPQRGQPTEAFF.

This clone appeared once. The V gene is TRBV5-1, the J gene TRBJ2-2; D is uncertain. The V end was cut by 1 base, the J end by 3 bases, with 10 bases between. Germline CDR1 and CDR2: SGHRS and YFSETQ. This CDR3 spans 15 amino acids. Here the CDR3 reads CASSLLAGYTGELFF. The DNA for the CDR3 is TGCGCCAGCAGCTTGTTAGCTGGATACACCGGGGAGCTGTTTTTT.

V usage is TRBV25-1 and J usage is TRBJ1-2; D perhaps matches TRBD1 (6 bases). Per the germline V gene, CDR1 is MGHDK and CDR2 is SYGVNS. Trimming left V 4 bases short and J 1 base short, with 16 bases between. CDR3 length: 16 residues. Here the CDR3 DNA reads TGTGCCAGCAGTGGGGACACCGTCCCCCGTAACTATGGCTACACCTTC. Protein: CASSGDTVPRNYGYTF.

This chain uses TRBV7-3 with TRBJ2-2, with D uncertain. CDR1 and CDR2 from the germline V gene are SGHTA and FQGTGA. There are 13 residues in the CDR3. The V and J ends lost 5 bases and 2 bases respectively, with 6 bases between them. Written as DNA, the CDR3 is TGTGCCAGCAGCCCGCTAAACACCGGGGAGCTGTTTTTT. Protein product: CASSPLNTGELFF.

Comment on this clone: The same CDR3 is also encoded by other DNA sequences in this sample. The CDR3 region is CSVERQGRGYTF. In DNA, the CDR3 is TGCAGCGTTGAACGACAGGGTAGAGGCTACACCTTC. This rearrangement joins TRBV29-1 to TRBJ1-2; TRBD1 matches 7 bases. From germline, CDR1 is SQVTM and CDR2 ANQGSEA. The V segment lost 2 bases and the J segment 8 bases; nucleotides outside the gene matches: 5. The CDR3 has 12 amino acids. Supplemented by reference TRBV29-1 and TRBJ1-2, the full variable domain reads SAVISQKPSRDICQRGTSLTIQCQVDSQVTMMFWYRQQPGQSLTLIATANQGSEATYESGFVIDKFPISRPNLTFSTLTVSNMSPEDSSIYLCSVERQGRGYTFGSGTRLTVV.

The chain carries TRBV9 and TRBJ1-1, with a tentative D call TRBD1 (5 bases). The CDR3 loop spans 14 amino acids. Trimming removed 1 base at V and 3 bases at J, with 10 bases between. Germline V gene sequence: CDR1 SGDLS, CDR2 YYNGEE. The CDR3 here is CASSVLWGDTEAFF. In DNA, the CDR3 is TGTGCCAGCAGCGTATTGTGGGGGGACACTGAAGCTTTCTTT.

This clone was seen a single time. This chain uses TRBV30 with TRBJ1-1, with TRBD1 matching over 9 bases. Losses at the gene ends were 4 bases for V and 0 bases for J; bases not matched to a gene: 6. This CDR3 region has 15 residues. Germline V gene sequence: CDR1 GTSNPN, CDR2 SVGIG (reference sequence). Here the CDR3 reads CAWTPQGAVNTEAFF. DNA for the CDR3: TGTGCCTGGACCCCACAGGGGGCGGTGAACACTGAAGCTTTCTTT. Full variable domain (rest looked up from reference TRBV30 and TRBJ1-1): SQTIHQWPATLVQPVGSPLSLECTVEGTSNPNLYWYRQAAGRGLQLLFYSVGIGQISSEVPQNLSASRPQDRQFILSSKKLLLSDSGFYLCAWTPQGAVNTEAFFGQGTRLTVV.

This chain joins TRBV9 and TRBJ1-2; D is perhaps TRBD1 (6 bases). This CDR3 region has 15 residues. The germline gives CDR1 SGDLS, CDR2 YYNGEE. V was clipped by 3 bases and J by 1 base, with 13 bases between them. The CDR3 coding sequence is TGTGCCAGCAGCGACCGACAGGCGCATAACTATGGCTACACCTTC. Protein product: CASSDRQAHNYGYTF. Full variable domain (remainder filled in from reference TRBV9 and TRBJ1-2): DSGVTQTPKHLITATGQRVTLRCSPRSGDLSVYWYQQSLDQGLQFLIQYYNGEERAKGNILERFSAQQFPDLHSELNLSSLELGDSALYFCASSDRQAHNYGYTFGSGTRLTVV.